This is a list of T cell receptor beta chains from one sample in a study of neurological immune-mediated disorders. Using its own MiXCR run on the 5' RACE reads, TCRdb lists one record per CDR3 protein. The sample holds fewer than 45,000 distinct CDR3 sequences, roughly 6% seen once. The sequenced material came from CD4+ T cells from blood. Receptors originate from a woman in her forties in good health. Both conserved end residues are part of each CDR3. D genes are given only for firm matches. Part of the rows lack a size; the others show once, few, many or a class for expanded clones.

>NA|TRBV20-1|TRBJ2-1|many
CSAPPTWEGDNEQFF
TGCAGTGCCCCCCCTACGTGGGAGGGGGACAATGAGCAGTTCTTC
>NA|TRBV25-1|TRBJ1-6|many
CASSESPVHPLHF
TGTGCCAGCAGTGAATCCCCAGTTCATCCCCTCCACTTT
>TRBD1|TRBV20-1|TRBJ2-7|many
CSAISRFRQGYSYEQYF
TGCAGTGCCATTAGTCGGTTCCGACAGGGTTACTCCTACGAGCAGTACTTC
>TRBD1|TRBV10-3|TRBJ2-7|many
CAISSTGDEQYF
TGTGCCATCAGTTCAACAGGGGACGAGCAGTACTTC
>TRBD2|TRBV4-1|TRBJ2-1|many
CASSQDPTSGIYNEQFF
TGCGCCAGCAGCCAAGATCCCACTAGCGGGATTTACAATGAGCAGTTCTTC
>TRBD2|TRBV20-1|TRBJ2-2|many
CSATPSGRGTGELFF
TGCAGTGCAACCCCAAGCGGGAGGGGTACCGGGGAGCTGTTTTTT
>NA|TRBV5-1|TRBJ1-1|many
CASSPNSALNTEAFF
TGCGCCAGCAGCCCTAACAGTGCTCTGAACACTGAAGCTTTCTTT
>TRBD1|TRBV7-8|TRBJ2-5|many
CASSKTGLQETQYF
TGTGCCAGCAGCAAGACAGGGCTCCAAGAGACCCAGTACTTC
>NA|TRBV20-1|TRBJ1-1|many
CSAREGTFTEAFF
TGCAGTGCTAGGGAAGGGACTTTTACTGAAGCTTTCTTT
>TRBD1|TRBV4-1|TRBJ1-1|many
CASSPETGRNTEAFF
TGCGCCAGCAGCCCAGAGACAGGGAGGAACACTGAAGCTTTCTTT
>NA|TRBV30|TRBJ1-6|NA
CAWSEGQPNSPLHF
TGTGCCTGGAGCGAAGGCCAGCCCAATTCACCCCTCCACTTT
>TRBD1|TRBV5-1|TRBJ2-2|many
CASSSPKQGADTGELFF
TGCGCCAGCAGCTCCCCGAAACAGGGGGCGGACACCGGGGAGCTGTTTTTT
>NA|TRBV3-1|TRBJ2-1|many
CASSPGGAREQFF
TGTGCCAGCAGCCCTGGGGGGGCCCGTGAGCAGTTCTTC
>NA|TRBV14|TRBJ1-1|many
CASREQGNTEAFF
TGTGCCAGCAGGGAACAGGGGAACACTGAAGCTTTCTTT
>NA|TRBV28|TRBJ1-3|many
CASKRLRERGNTIYF
TGTGCCAGCAAGAGGCTGCGGGAACGCGGAAACACCATATATTTT
>NA|TRBV7-2|TRBJ2-1|many
CASSLILGTYNEQFF
TGTGCCAGCAGCTTAATACTAGGCACCTACAATGAGCAGTTCTTC
>TRBD1|TRBV29-1|TRBJ1-1|many
CSVNRGTEAFF
TGCAGCGTTAACAGGGGAACTGAAGCTTTCTTT
>TRBD2|TRBV20-1|TRBJ2-7|many
CSASSGSSYEQYF
TGCAGTGCTAGTAGCGGGAGCTCCTACGAGCAGTACTTC
>NA|TRBV7-9|TRBJ2-2|many
CASSPKVGDANTGELFF
TGTGCCAGCAGCCCGAAAGTGGGGGACGCGAACACCGGGGAGCTGTTTTTT
>NA|TRBV28|TRBJ2-3|many
CASGRPRAGTDTQYF
TGTGCCAGCGGAAGGCCGCGGGCGGGCACAGATACGCAGTATTTT
>TRBD2|TRBV7-9|TRBJ2-7|many
CASSLVLAGGEQYF
TGTGCCAGCAGCTTAGTTCTAGCGGGAGGCGAGCAGTACTTC
>NA|TRBV18|TRBJ2-1|few
CASSPLLRTARNEQFF
TGTGCCAGCTCACCCCTCTTGAGGACAGCTAGGAATGAGCAGTTCTTC
>TRBD1|TRBV4-1|TRBJ1-1|many
CASSLRQGAPEAFF
TGCGCCAGCAGTCTAAGACAGGGAGCCCCTGAAGCTTTCTTT
>NA|TRBV20-1|TRBJ2-1|many
CSARDPASNNEQFF
TGCAGTGCTAGAGATCCCGCCAGTAACAATGAGCAGTTCTTC
>NA|TRBV9|TRBJ1-5|many
CASSVTGDQPQHF
TGTGCCAGCAGCGTAACAGGAGATCAGCCCCAGCATTTT
>NA|TRBV6-5|TRBJ2-2|NA
CASRRTTGELFF
TGTGCCAGCAGGAGAACCACCGGGGAGCTGTTTTTT
>TRBD2|TRBV12-3/TRBV12-4|TRBJ2-3|many
CASSLEFGTSFADTQYF
TGTGCCAGCAGTTTAGAGTTTGGGACTAGCTTCGCAGATACGCAGTATTTT
>NA|TRBV29-1|TRBJ2-5|once
CSVGRGPPHQETQYF
TGCAGCGTTGGAAGGGGCCCCCCACACCAAGAGACCCAGTACTTC
>NA|TRBV5-1|TRBJ2-1|many
CASSLAHNNEQFF
TGCGCCAGCAGCTTGGCCCATAACAATGAGCAGTTCTTC